The T cell receptor (beta chain) described here comes from a study of shared clonotypes between healthy human individuals (dated by TCRdb to the early 2020s). Study-wide context: The cohort comprised a couple of women and three men aged 18 to 49 years. To estimate repertoire size and how much clonotypes are shared between individuals, the study performed deep sequencing of blood TCR repertoires from roughly five healthy adults. Per donor, leukapheresis produced somewhere between about 0.94 and 8.9 billion PBMCs. Per donor, three plates each were used for CD4 naive and CD4 memory, two for CD8 naive, and one for CD8 memory. To increase sequencing depth and limit assay-specific biases, TCR repertoire library preparation and sequencing were carried out by different laboratories using diverse techniques.

Including cysteine and phenylalanine, the CDR3 has 14 amino acids. The kept DNA is CDR3 alone, 42 bases in frame from the first base. Deletion took 8 bases off V and 1 base off J, with a span of 12 bases between the germline ends. From a lookup of the germline V gene, CDR1 and CDR2 are MNHEY and SVGAGI. TCR CDR3 regions were amplified from genomic DNA by multiplex PCR using the deep immunoSEQ assay. For each cell subset, the extracted genomic DNA was distributed evenly across all wells of several immunoSEQ 96-well plates, and each plate served as one replicate. For sorted subsets, roughly 200 ng of genomic DNA, equivalent to some 30,000 T cell genomes, went into each replicate PCR. Purified libraries were quantified with a Qubit 3.0 fluorometer, sized on a Bioanalyzer 2100, and re-quantified with the KAPA Library Quantification kit. Each immunoSEQ 96-well plate was sequenced on its own single-read 150-cycle Illumina NextSeq 550 flow cell. Regarding the original processing steps: Because the immunoSEQ output included only junctional sequences and no quality scores, the filtering could not be the same as the filtering used for full-length reads. To assign V/J genes and CDR3, sequences were annotated against IMGT germline references using PyIR, a Python wrapper for IgBLAST v1.9. Reads were removed for weak V/J assignments (E-value above 1e-6), missing CDR3, stop codons, out-of-frame junctions, or ambiguous translated residues. V3J clonotypes were defined by identical inferred V gene, J gene, and CDR3 amino acid sequence. To compute the percentage overlap between repertoires, the number of shared unique clonotypes was divided by the size of the smaller repertoire. Repertoire richness was assessed with RTK rarefaction, the Chao1 estimator, and Recon v2.1 estimates of unobserved clonotypes. Generation probabilities were computed with OLGA for all TCRbeta clonotypes obtained by the gDNA method from a few donors. What TCRdb holds here is the immuneACCESS table cut down to in-frame rearrangements. Part of the clones is not present; checked against another copy, under half of the missing clones reflect an unresolved V gene, and the others are unexplained. V and J calls plus clone size are reproduced from that table; the DNA served to infer D and trimming. In all, the sample holds 2 million to 2.5 million clones, and around 92% of those were seen once. The ten largest clones capture around 0.4% of the sample.

About this clone itself: Its specific antigen is unknown. No base-level quality is on record; no much larger clone is a single base apart.

Here is what the overall study found, with its caveats: When a handful of donors were compared, the shared fraction of clonotypes was around 5% for naive CD4, 3.5% to 4% for naive CD8, more than 2% for memory CD4, and 0.4% for memory CD8. Clonotypes shared by all four sorted-subset donors showed higher generation probabilities than non-shared clonotypes. Pairwise subsampling indicated that sequencing depth was expected to affect the degree of clonotype sharing among donors. Incomplete sequencing was indicated by rarefaction of sorted-subset datasets, despite the large sequencing depth. Larger estimated clonotype richness was generally found for naive subsets than for memory subsets. Because the study included only a small number of donors, the genetic and exposure-history diversity represented was limited. Sampling was limited to blood, and TCR repertoires in tissue likely differ from TCR repertoires in blood.

Donors were healthy HIV-negative adults with no recently reported acute infections or vaccinations. All donors were Caucasian adults living in Nashville, Tennessee, USA. Magnetic negative selection was used to enrich CD4+ T cells, after which naive cells were positively selected on CD45RA and the negative fraction became the memory subset. After blood collection by leukapheresis, PBMCs were isolated using Ficoll-Histopaque density gradient centrifugation and then cryopreserved in the vapor phase of liquid nitrogen. Analytical flow cytometry was used to check the purity and quantity of every magnetically sorted T cell population. From each sorted fraction, genomic DNA was isolated and quantified by UV absorbance on a Nanodrop 2000c.

Specimen: naive CD4+ T cells from PBMCs. In light of the paper, this sample's cell subset or site label describes: CD45RA+ positively selected. Recombination connected TRBV6-5 to TRBJ2-4, with the D gene call left open. This sequence originates from a man in his late teens or twenties in good health. Some clones in this sample may be carry-over from other donors' samples. The CDR3: CASFPLGAKNIQYF. The DNA is as follows: TGTGCCAGCTTCCCTCTAGGGGCCAAAAACATTCAGTACTTC.